The clone carrying this T cell receptor beta chain has a count of ten or more. Its target is unknown. The data were obtained in a study of CD8 T cells in ankylosing spondylitis. In germline, CDR1 is SGHRS, CDR2 YFSETQ. Trimming shortened V by 0 bases and J by 8 bases, and 9 bases separated the two germline ends. The CDR3 has 14 amino acids. Study-level results: Ankylosing spondylitis blood seemed to carry a telltale TCR beta motif made of under ten highly homologous variants. Disease-linked clones proved CD8+ and comparatively uncommon in peripheral blood. Reportedly, matched ankylosing spondylitis synovial fluid was significantly enriched for disease-linked clones. Reports of some motif variants in reactive arthritis synovial fluid and blood predate this one.

Libraries of TCR beta came from quantitative 5'-RACE with molecular barcodes. TCRdb re-analysed the 5' RACE reads in MiXCR, keeping a single row per CDR3 protein. Of approximately 520,000 distinct CDR3 sequences listed, roughly 5.2% are singletons. The receptor was derived from a male donor with ankylosing spondylitis. V and J are TRBV5-1 and TRBJ1-6; D call uncertain. What was sequenced was blood, either unsorted or a sorted T cell fraction (not recorded which). The CDR3 bases are TGCGCCAGCAGCTTGGAGGCCAGAGATTCACCCCTCCACTTT. This codes for CASSLEARDSPLHF.